The clone carrying this T cell receptor beta chain was detected only a few times. The antigen is undetermined. One junction end disagrees with the germline gene, perhaps due to a read error. This specimen belongs to a study of T-cell reconstitution after alpha-beta-depleted transplantation in children. Study-level findings and limits: A year post-transplant, T-cell counts and diversity derived mostly from newly produced T cells. From surviving recipient T cells and thymic progenitors came the high day-60 TCRbeta diversity observed in some patients. Expanded graft clones, several hundred of them, were reportedly the source of alpha-beta T cells about two months after transplant.

A TCRbeta library incorporating unique molecular identifiers was prepared. TCRdb re-called the PCR reads through MiXCR, storing one row per CDR3 protein. The sample has about 250,000 distinct CDR3 sequences; roughly a quarter are singletons. This sequence originates from a female patient aged 2 to 10 who had a stem cell transplant for congenital amegakaryocytic thrombocytopenia, so the T cells may come from the graft donor. The sequencing used PBMCs, mostly from graft donor cells, collected 360 days after TCRalphabeta/CD19-depleted stem cell transplant.

The CDR3 coding sequence is TGCAGTGCTGGAGAGTTAGCGGGGGGACTGGGATACAATGAGCAGTTCTTC. This encodes CSAGELAGGLGYNEQFF. The chain links TRBV20-1 to TRBJ2-1; 10 bases agree with TRBD2. Germline CDR1 DFQATT, CDR2 SNEGSKA (reference sequence). The CDR3 spans 17 residues.